This TCR beta chain was observed in a study of tumor-infiltrating lymphocytes in localized non-small cell lung cancer. The overall study: Some samples were collected after neoadjuvant chemotherapy; smokers, never-smokers and several histologies were included. Each patient gave resected tumor and non-adjacent uninvolved lung tissue.

The CDR3 has 13 residues. Germline CDR1 and CDR2: MNHNY and SVGAGI (reference sequence). Trimming left V 7 bases short and J 5 bases short, with 11 bases between. TCRdb's table, derived via immunoSEQ multiplex PCR, lists solely in-frame clones and lacks some. This sample yields 16,000 or so clones, of which just under 80% are seen a single time; 4.9% belongs to the top ten. Study outcomes and limitations: Immunotypes IM1 and IM2 had similar TCR-derived T-cell fractions. Different pieces of the same tissue were used for each assay.

On this clone itself: The target antigen is unknown.

Sequencing was done on a sample of lung tumor tissue. The receptor was isolated from a human donor with non-small cell lung cancer. The rearrangement links TRBV6-6 to TRBJ1-4; no clear D. CDR3 DNA sequence: TGTGCCAGCATCGGCGGATGGAATGAAAAACTGTTTTTT. Translation: CASIGGWNEKLFF.